This T cell receptor beta chain was obtained from a study of T cell responses to AZD1222 COVID-19 vaccine. Generated by immunoSEQ multiplex PCR, the TCRdb table keeps only in-frame clones and is missing some. The data show about 90,000 clones, around 84% seen once. With regard to this clone: Its target is not known.

The CDR3 length is 12 residues. The J segment lost 7 bases and the V segment lost 5 bases, leaving 4 bases of the junction unmatched. From germline, CDR1 is KGHDR and CDR2 SFDVKD. Study conclusions and caveats: Clonal diversity was possibly underestimated, and the donors were mostly white British, with more females. In the spike-specific TCR repertoire, nearly half reportedly target unmutated variant regions. Repertoires in all cases were sampled only once the peak T cell response had passed.

Second doses were pooled across both intervals (about 4 or about 12 weeks). This sample comprised peripheral blood, obtained 28 days after the second AZD1222 dose. The receptor's source is an adult who received the AZD1222 COVID-19 vaccine. The chain links TRBV24-1 to TRBJ2-7, with 7 bases identical to TRBD2. The CDR3 loop is CATSVAGEEQYF. The CDR3 DNA reads as TGTGCCACCAGTGTGGCGGGAGAAGAGCAGTACTTC.